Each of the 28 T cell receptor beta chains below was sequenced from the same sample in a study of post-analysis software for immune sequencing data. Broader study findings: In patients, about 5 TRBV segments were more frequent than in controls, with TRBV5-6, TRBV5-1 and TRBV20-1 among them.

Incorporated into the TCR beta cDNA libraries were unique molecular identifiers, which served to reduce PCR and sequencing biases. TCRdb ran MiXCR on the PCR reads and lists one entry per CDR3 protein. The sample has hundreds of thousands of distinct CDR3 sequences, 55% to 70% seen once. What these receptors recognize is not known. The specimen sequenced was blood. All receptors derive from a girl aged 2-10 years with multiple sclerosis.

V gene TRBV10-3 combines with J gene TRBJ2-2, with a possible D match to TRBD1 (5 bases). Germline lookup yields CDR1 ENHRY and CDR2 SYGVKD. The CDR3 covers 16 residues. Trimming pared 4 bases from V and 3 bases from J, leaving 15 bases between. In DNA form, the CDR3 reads TGTGCCATCAGTGGGACACTCGGTCCCGACACCGGGGAGCTGTTTTTT. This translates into CAISGTLGPDTGELFF.

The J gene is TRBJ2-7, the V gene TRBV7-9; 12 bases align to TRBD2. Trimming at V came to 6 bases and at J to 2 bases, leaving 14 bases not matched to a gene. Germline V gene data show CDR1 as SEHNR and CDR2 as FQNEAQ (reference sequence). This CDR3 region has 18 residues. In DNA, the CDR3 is TGTGCCAGCAGTTCGGGACTAGCGGGCGTCCAAGCCGCCTACGAGCAGTACTTC. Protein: CASSSGLAGVQAAYEQYF.

The CDR3 here is CASSFGTGGFSGANVLTF. As DNA, the CDR3 is TGTGCCAGCAGCTTCGGGACAGGGGGCTTCTCTGGGGCCAACGTCCTGACTTTC. This sequence joins TRBV11-2 and TRBJ2-6; 12 bases map to TRBD1. The germline V gene has CDR1 SGHAT and CDR2 FQNNGV. J lost 0 bases, V lost 3 bases, and 3 bases had no gene match. CDR3 length: 18 residues. The complete variable domain, with remaining parts taken from reference TRBV11-2 and TRBJ2-6, reads EAGVAQSPRYKIIEKRQSVAFWCNPISGHATLYWYQQILGQGPKLLIQFQNNGVVDDSQLPKDRFSAERLKGVDSTLKIQPAKLEDSAVYLCASSFGTGGFSGANVLTFGAGSRLTVL.

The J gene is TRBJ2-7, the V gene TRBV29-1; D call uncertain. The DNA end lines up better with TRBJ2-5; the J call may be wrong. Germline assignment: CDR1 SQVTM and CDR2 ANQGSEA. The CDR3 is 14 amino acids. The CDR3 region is CSVSVFWSQETQYF. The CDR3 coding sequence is TGCAGCGTTTCGGTTTTCTGGAGTCAAGAGACCCAGTACTTC.

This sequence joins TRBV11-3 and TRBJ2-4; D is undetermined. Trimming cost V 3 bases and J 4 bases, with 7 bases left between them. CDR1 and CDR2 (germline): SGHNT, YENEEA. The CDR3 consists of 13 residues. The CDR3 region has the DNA TGTGCCAGCAGCTTTGACGGGAAAAACATTCAGTACTTC. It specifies CASSFDGKNIQYF.

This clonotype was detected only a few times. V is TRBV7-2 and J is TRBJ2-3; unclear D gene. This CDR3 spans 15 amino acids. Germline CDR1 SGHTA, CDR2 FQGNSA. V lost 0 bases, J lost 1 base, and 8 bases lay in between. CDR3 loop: CASSLAAVGTDTQYF. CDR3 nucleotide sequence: TGTGCCAGCAGCTTAGCGGCAGTCGGCACAGATACGCAGTATTTT.

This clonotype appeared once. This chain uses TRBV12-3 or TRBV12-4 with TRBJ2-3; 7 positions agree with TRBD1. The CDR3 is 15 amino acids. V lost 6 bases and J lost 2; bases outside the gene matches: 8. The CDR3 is CASSLRGISTDTQYF. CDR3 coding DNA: TGTGCCAGCAGCCTCAGGGGGATTTCCACAGATACGCAGTATTTT.

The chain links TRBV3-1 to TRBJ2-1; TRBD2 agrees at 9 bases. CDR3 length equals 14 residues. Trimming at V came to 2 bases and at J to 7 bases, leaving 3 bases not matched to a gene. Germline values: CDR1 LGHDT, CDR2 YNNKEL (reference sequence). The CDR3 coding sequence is TGTGCCAGCAGCCAAACAGCGGGAGGAAATGAGCAGTTCTTC. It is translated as CASSQTAGGNEQFF.

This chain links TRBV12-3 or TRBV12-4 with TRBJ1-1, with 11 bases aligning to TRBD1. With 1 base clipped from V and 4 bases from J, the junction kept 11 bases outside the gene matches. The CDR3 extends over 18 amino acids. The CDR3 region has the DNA TGTGCCAGCAGTTTAGAAGCCGGGACAGGGGGTTTTGGCACTGAAGCTTTCTTT. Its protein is CASSLEAGTGGFGTEAFF.

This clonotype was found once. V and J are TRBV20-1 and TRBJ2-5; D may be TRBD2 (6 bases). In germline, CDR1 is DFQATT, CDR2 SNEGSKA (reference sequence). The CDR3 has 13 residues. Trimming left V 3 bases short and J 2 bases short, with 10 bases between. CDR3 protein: CSASIAVQETQYF. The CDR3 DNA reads TGCAGTGCTAGCATAGCGGTTCAAGAGACCCAGTACTTC.

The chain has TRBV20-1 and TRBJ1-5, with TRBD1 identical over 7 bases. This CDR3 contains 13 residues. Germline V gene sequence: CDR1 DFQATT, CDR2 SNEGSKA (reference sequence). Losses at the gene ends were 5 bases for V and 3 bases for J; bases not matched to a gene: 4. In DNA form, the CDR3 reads TGCAGTGCTTCAGGGGGTGTCAATCAGCCCCAGCATTTT. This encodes CSASGGVNQPQHF.

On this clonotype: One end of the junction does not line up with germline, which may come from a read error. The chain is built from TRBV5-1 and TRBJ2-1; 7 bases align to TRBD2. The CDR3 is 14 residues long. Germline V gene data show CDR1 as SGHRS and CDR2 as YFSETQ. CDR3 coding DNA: TGTGCCAGCAGCTTGGGAGGGAGGGCGGATGAGCAGTTCTTC. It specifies CASSLGGRADEQFF.

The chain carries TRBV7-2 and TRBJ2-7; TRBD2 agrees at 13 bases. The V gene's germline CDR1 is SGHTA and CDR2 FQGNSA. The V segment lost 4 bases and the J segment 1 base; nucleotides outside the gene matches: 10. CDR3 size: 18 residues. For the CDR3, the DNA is TGTGCCAGCAGCTGGTCAACCGGGACTAGCGGGACGTCCTACGAGCAGTACTTC. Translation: CASSWSTGTSGTSYEQYF.

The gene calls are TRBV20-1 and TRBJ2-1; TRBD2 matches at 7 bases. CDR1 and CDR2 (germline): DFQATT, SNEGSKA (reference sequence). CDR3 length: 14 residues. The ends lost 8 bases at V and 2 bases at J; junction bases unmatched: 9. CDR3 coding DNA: TGCAGTATGGCTAGGCGGGAGACCTACAATGAGCAGTTCTTC. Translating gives CSMARRETYNEQFF.

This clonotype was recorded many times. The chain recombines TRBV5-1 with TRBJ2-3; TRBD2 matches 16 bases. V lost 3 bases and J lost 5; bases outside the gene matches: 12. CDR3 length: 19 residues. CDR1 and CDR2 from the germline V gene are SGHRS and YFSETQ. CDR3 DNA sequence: TGCGCCAGCAGCTCAGCCCCGGGACTAGCGGGAGGGATCAGAGATACGCAGTATTTT. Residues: CASSSAPGLAGGIRDTQYF.

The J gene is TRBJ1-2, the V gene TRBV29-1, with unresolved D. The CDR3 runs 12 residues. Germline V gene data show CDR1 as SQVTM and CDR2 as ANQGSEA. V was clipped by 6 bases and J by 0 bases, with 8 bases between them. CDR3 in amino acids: CSVEQPNYGYTF. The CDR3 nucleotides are TGCAGCGTCGAACAGCCTAACTATGGCTACACCTTC.

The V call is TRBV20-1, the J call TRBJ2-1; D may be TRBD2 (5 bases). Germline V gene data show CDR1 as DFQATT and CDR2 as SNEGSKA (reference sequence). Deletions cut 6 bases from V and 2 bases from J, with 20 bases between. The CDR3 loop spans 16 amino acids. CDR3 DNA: TGCAGTGCCCGGGGAATGTACGGGCCGGCCTACAATGAGCAGTTCTTC. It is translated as CSARGMYGPAYNEQFF.

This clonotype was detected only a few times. This chain's CDR3 is CASSLYELETQYF. CDR3 in DNA: TGTGCCAGCAGCTTATACGAATTGGAGACCCAGTACTTC. The chain uses TRBV11-2 and TRBJ2-5, with no clear D. Trimming took 2 bases from V and 5 from J, leaving 9 bases between them. The CDR3 is 13 residues long. The germline gives CDR1 SGHAT, CDR2 FQNNGV.

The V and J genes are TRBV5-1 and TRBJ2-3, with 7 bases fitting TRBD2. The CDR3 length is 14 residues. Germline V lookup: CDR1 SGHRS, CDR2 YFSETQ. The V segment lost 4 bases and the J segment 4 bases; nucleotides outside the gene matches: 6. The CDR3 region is CASSRRGGADTQYF. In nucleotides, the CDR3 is TGCGCCAGCAGCCGCCGCGGGGGAGCAGATACGCAGTATTTT.

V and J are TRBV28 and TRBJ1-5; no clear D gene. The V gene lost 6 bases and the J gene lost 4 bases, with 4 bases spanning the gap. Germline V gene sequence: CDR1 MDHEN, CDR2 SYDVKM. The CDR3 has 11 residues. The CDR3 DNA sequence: TGTGCCAGCAGCCGGAATCAGCCCCAGCATTTT. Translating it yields CASSRNQPQHF. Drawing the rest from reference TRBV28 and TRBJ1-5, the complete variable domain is DVKVTQSSRYLVKRTGEKVFLECVQDMDHENMFWYRQDPGLGLRLIYFSYDVKMKEKGDIPEGYSVSREKKERFSLILESASTNQTSMYLCASSRNQPQHFGDGTRLSIL.

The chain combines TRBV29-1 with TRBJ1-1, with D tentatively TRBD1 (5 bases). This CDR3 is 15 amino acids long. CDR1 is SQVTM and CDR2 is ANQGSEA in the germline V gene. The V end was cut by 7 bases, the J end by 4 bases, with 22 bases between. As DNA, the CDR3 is TGCAGCGGAATCCGTGGCGGGGGGGTGATCACTGAAGCTTTCTTT. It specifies CSGIRGGGVITEAFF.

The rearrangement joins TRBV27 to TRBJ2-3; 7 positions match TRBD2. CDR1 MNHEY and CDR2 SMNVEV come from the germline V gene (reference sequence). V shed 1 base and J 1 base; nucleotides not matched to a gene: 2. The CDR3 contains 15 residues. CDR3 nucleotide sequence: TGTGCCAGCAGTTTATATGGACTAGGCACAGATACGCAGTATTTT. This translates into CASSLYGLGTDTQYF.

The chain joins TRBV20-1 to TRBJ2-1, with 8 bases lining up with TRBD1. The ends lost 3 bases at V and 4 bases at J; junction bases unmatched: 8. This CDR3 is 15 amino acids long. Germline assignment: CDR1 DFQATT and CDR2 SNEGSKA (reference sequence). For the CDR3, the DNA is TGCAGTGCTAGCGCTCCGGGACAGGCTTACAATGAGCAGTTCTTC. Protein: CSASAPGQAYNEQFF.

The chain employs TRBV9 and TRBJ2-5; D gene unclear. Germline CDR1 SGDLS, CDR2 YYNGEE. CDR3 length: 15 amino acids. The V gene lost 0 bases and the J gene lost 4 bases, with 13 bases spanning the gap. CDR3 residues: CASSVGPHDGETQYF. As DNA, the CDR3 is TGTGCCAGCAGCGTAGGGCCCCACGATGGAGAGACCCAGTACTTC. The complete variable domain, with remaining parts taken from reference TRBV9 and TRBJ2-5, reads DSGVTQTPKHLITATGQRVTLRCSPRSGDLSVYWYQQSLDQGLQFLIQYYNGEERAKGNILERFSAQQFPDLHSELNLSSLELGDSALYFCASSVGPHDGETQYFGPGTRLLVL.

CDR3 residues: CASSPNGTPGAEAFF. CDR3 in DNA: TGTGCCAGCTCACCAAATGGGACCCCGGGCGCTGAAGCTTTCTTT. The gene calls are TRBV18 and TRBJ1-1, with D possibly TRBD1 on 5 matching bases. The CDR3 has 15 residues. Germline assignment: CDR1 KGHSH and CDR2 LQKENI. Trimming took off 2 bases at V and 6 bases at J, with 16 bases between the two ends.

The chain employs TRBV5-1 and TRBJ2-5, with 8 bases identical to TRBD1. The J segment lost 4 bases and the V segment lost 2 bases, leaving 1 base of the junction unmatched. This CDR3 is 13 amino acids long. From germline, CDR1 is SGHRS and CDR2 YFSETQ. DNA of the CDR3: TGCGCCAGCAGCTTTGACAGGGGAGAGACCCAGTACTTC. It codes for CASSFDRGETQYF. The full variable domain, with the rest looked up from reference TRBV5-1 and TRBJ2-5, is KAGVTQTPRYLIKTRGQQVTLSCSPISGHRSVSWYQQTPGQGLQFLFEYFSETQRNKGNFPGRFSGRQFSNSRSEMNVSTLELGDSALYLCASSFDRGETQYFGPGTRLLVL.

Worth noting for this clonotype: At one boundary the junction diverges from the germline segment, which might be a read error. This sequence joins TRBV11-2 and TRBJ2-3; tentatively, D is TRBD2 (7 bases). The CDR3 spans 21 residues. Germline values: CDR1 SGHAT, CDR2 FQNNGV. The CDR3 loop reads CASSPRTRGGVGGHRTDAQYF. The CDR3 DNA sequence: TGTGCCAGCAGCCCCCGGACCCGCGGGGGCGTGGGAGGTCATCGCACAGATGCGCAGTATTTT.

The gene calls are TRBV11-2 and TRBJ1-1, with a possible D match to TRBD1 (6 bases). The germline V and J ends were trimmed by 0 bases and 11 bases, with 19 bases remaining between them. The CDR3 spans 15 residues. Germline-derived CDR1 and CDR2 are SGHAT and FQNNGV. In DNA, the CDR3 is TGTGCCAGCAGCTTAGATCTGGCAGGGGAAAGGAGCGCTTTCTTT. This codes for CASSLDLAGERSAFF. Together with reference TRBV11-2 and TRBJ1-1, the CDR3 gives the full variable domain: EAGVAQSPRYKIIEKRQSVAFWCNPISGHATLYWYQQILGQGPKLLIQFQNNGVVDDSQLPKDRFSAERLKGVDSTLKIQPAKLEDSAVYLCASSLDLAGERSAFFGQGTRLTVV.